Presented here are 11 T cell receptor beta chains from one specimen sequenced in a study of shared clonotypes between healthy human individuals. Libraries were prepared by immunoSEQ multiplex PCR; TCRdb keeps only in-frame clonotypes and omits some of them. The table includes around 2.5 million clones, over 85% detected once. Sequenced: naive CD4+ T cells from PBMCs. Subset indicated: CD45RA+ positively selected. The receptors stem from a man younger than 35 in good health. Some clones in this sample may be carry-over from other donors' samples.

The V and J genes are TRBV6-5 and TRBJ2-2, with D perhaps matching TRBD2 (6 bases). CDR1 is MNHEY, CDR2 SVGAGI, per germline. Between the trimmed V and J ends, which lost 4 bases and 4 bases, there was a span of 10 bases. The CDR3 is 14 residues long. CDR3 sequence: CASSSSAGTGELFF. The CDR3 DNA is TGTGCCAGCAGTTCTAGCGCGGGCACCGGGGAGCTGTTTTTT.

The gene calls are TRBV11-2 and TRBJ1-1; possible D gene TRBD1, 5 bases. CDR3 length equals 12 residues. Germline CDR1 SGHAT, CDR2 FQNNGV. V was trimmed by 2 bases and J by 8 bases, leaving 9 bases between them. CDR3 coding DNA: TGTGCCAGCAGCTTACTCAGGGAGGAAGCTTTCTTT. It translates to CASSLLREEAFF.

J is TRBJ1-1 and V is TRBV6-5; 7 bases agree with TRBD1. V lost 0 bases and J lost 4; bases outside the gene matches: 2. The CDR3 is made up of 14 amino acids. Germline V gene sequence: CDR1 MNHEY, CDR2 SVGAGI. Written as DNA, the CDR3 is TGTGCCAGCAGTTACTCCGAGGGGGCCACTGAAGCTTTCTTT. This encodes CASSYSEGATEAFF.

Concerning this clone itself: The sample holds other DNA sequences that translate to the same CDR3. The chain joins TRBV25-1 to TRBJ1-1; D remains unclear. The CDR3 runs 13 residues. Germline loops: CDR1 MGHDK, CDR2 SYGVNS. V lost 3 bases and J lost 1, with 6 bases in between. CDR3 region: CASSEAGNTEAFF. The CDR3 DNA sequence: TGTGCCAGCAGTGAGGCAGGGAACACTGAAGCTTTCTTT.

Comments on this clone: Other nucleotide sequences in the sample specify the same CDR3. The V call is TRBV28, the J call TRBJ2-5; a possible D gene is TRBD2 (7 bases). The CDR3 consists of 13 residues. Trimming shortened V by 7 bases and J by 5 bases, and 14 bases separated the two germline ends. From germline, CDR1 is MDHEN and CDR2 SYDVKM. The CDR3 sequence is CASTLGGRETQYF. CDR3 bases: TGTGCCAGCACCCTCGGGGGGCGGGAGACCCAGTACTTC.

This sequence joins TRBV20-1 and TRBJ2-1, with D hard to call. The CDR3 has 11 amino acids. The germline CDR1 and CDR2 sequences are DFQATT and SNEGSKA (reference sequence). Trimming took off 4 bases at V and 4 bases at J, with 5 bases between the two ends. CDR3 in DNA: TGCAGTGCTATGCGGTACAATGAGCAGTTCTTC. Protein sequence: CSAMRYNEQFF.

The chain has TRBV7-3 and TRBJ1-2; 7 bases map to TRBD1. Per the germline V gene, CDR1 is SGHTA and CDR2 is FQGTGA. V lost 1 base and J lost 8; bases outside the gene matches: 10. The CDR3 sequence is 15 residues long. CDR3 residues: CASSLKGGASSGYTF. The CDR3, as DNA: TGTGCCAGCAGCTTAAAAGGGGGCGCGTCTTCCGGCTACACCTTC.

V gene TRBV18 combines with J gene TRBJ1-1; 10 bases are shared with TRBD1. V dropped 4 bases and J dropped 6; count of bases not matched to a gene: 11. The CDR3 spans 16 residues. Germline V lookup: CDR1 KGHSH, CDR2 LQKENI. CDR3 nucleotides: TGTGCCAGCTCACTAAGTCGAGGACAGGGGGTTCCTGAAGCTTTCTTT. Translation gives CASSLSRGQGVPEAFF.

About this clone itself: This CDR3 is also generated by other DNA sequences in the sample. V gene TRBV7-3 combines with J gene TRBJ2-6; TRBD1 matches 9 bases. CDR1 and CDR2 (germline): SGHTA, FQGTGA. The CDR3 covers 17 residues. Germline trimming cut 4 bases from V and 2 bases from J; bases unmatched to any gene: 6. The DNA of the CDR3 is TGTGCCAGCAGCTCCGGACAGGGGAGGGCTGGGGCCAACGTCCTGACTTTC. It translates to CASSSGQGRAGANVLTF.

The chain couples TRBV30 to TRBJ2-5; D remains ambiguous. Gene TRBJ2-7 matches the end of the DNA better, so the J call may be wrong. Germline V gene sequence: CDR1 GTSNPN, CDR2 SVGIG (reference sequence). This CDR3 is 11 amino acids long. CDR3 DNA sequence: TGTGCCTGGAGCATACCGTACGAGCAGTACTTC. Its translation: CAWSIPYEQYF.

The rearrangement joins TRBV2 to TRBJ1-1; maybe TRBD1 (6 bases). The CDR3 totals 17 residues. The V gene lost 7 bases and the J gene lost 4 bases, with 25 bases spanning the gap. CDR1 and CDR2 from the germline V gene are SNHLY and FYNNEI. This chain's CDR3 is CASKPGGGRRQATEAFF. The CDR3 nucleotides read TGTGCCAGCAAACCCGGAGGAGGCAGAAGACAGGCCACTGAAGCTTTCTTT.